This T cell receptor (beta chain) was captured by sequencing in a study of cytomegalovirus exposure and HLA in healthy donors. Researchers ran the PCR with 60 Vbeta and 13 Jbeta primers. In the source study's methods: Later, tens of millions of unique TCR beta chains were counted in an analysis, and approximately 10 million of them were shared. Here immunoSEQ multiplex PCR was the method, and the copy in TCRdb shows in-frame clones only, minus some. Clone size and V and J calls were adopted from that table, with D and trimming inferred from the DNA. The profile shows about 51,000 clones, around 85% of them singletons. Worth noting for this clone: The antigen is not known.

Study-wide results and caveats: The presence/absence work took it that sequencing depth was about the same across donors. With later analysis, a missense DCLRE1C variant became linked to TCR beta V- and J-gene trimming.

What was sequenced was PBMCs. The receptor's source is a boy between 5 and 17 years old in good health and CMV-seropositive.

CDR3: CASTGTTDTQYF. The CDR3 DNA follows: TGTGCCAGCACCGGGACAACCGATACGCAGTATTTT. The chain carries TRBV7-2 and TRBJ2-3, with a tentative D call TRBD1 (6 bases). The CDR3 length is 12 residues. Germline loops: CDR1 SGHTA, CDR2 FQGNSA. Between the trimmed V and J ends, which lost 7 bases and 6 bases, there was a span of 11 bases.